Listed below are T cell receptor beta chains from one sample, sequenced in a study of cytomegalovirus exposure and HLA in healthy donors. Profiling relied on immunoSEQ multiplex PCR, and the TCRdb table lists in-frame clones only, not all of them. This repertoire includes tens of thousands of clones. The sequenced sample was PBMCs. These receptors were obtained from a woman aged 55-75 years in good health and CMV-seropositive. The CDR3 runs from the conserved cysteine through the conserved F or W. The D gene is left open where the match is weak.

CDR3nt: TGTGCCAGCAGCCGGACAGGTCCGGCCTACGAGCAGTACTTC
CDR3aa: CASSRTGPAYEQYF
j_gene: TRBJ2-7
d_gene: TRBD1
v_gene: TRBV28

CDR3nt: TGTGCCAGCAGCCGGGGGGGCCCAACAGATACGCAGTATTTT
CDR3aa: CASSRGGPTDTQYF
j_gene: TRBJ2-3
d_gene: TRBD2
v_gene: TRBV6-6

CDR3nt: TGTGCCAGCAGCTCCGCGCGGGGAGGCAATGAGCAGTTCTTC
CDR3aa: CASSSARGGNEQFF
j_gene: TRBJ2-1
d_gene: NA
v_gene: TRBV5-6

CDR3nt: TGTGCCAGCAGCTTGATCGGGGGATCGGGTGTAGCTGAAGCTTTCTTT
CDR3aa: CASSLIGGSGVAEAFF
j_gene: TRBJ1-1
d_gene: NA
v_gene: TRBV5-5

CDR3nt: TGTGCCAGCGGCAACAGGGGAGTCACTGAAGCTTTCTTT
CDR3aa: CASGNRGVTEAFF
j_gene: TRBJ1-1
d_gene: TRBD1
v_gene: TRBV7-6

CDR3nt: TGTGCCAGCTCACCACCGGCAGGGGGCGAGTATGGCTACACCTTC
CDR3aa: CASSPPAGGEYGYTF
j_gene: TRBJ1-2
d_gene: TRBD1
v_gene: TRBV18

CDR3nt: TGTGCCAGTAGTATAGATCCCGGGACAGGGAACTACGAGCAGTACTTC
CDR3aa: CASSIDPGTGNYEQYF
j_gene: TRBJ2-7
d_gene: TRBD1
v_gene: TRBV19

CDR3nt: TGTGCCAGCAGCCCAAGCCAAGCGGGGGGTCGGGAGCAGTACTTC
CDR3aa: CASSPSQAGGREQYF
j_gene: TRBJ2-7
d_gene: TRBD2
v_gene: TRBV7-6

CDR3nt: TGTGCCAGCAGTTTGGGCCCAGGTCGGCAGGGGCATACTGAAGATTTCTTT
CDR3aa: CASSLGPGRQGHTEDFF
j_gene: TRBJ1-1
d_gene: NA
v_gene: TRBV28

CDR3nt: TGTGCCAGCAGTTTCCCCGGGGGGGCCAGGGCTTTCTTT
CDR3aa: CASSFPGGARAFF
j_gene: TRBJ1-1
d_gene: NA
v_gene: TRBV6-5

CDR3nt: TGTGCCAGCAGTGGGGGCGGGACAGCCCACGAGCAGTACTTC
CDR3aa: CASSGGGTAHEQYF
j_gene: TRBJ2-7
d_gene: NA
v_gene: TRBV6-1

CDR3nt: TGCAGTACAGGGCCGAACACTGAAGCTTTCTTT
CDR3aa: CSTGPNTEAFF
j_gene: TRBJ1-1
d_gene: NA
v_gene: TRBV20-1

CDR3nt: TGTGCCAGCAGCTCGCGGGACAGGGGATTCTATGGCTACACCTTC
CDR3aa: CASSSRDRGFYGYTF
j_gene: TRBJ1-2
d_gene: TRBD1
v_gene: TRBV5-6

CDR3nt: TGTGCCAGCAGTGTAGGACAGATGGGCACCGGGGAGCTGTTTTTT
CDR3aa: CASSVGQMGTGELFF
j_gene: TRBJ2-2
d_gene: NA
v_gene: TRBV27

CDR3nt: TGTGCCAGCAGCCCCCCCCCGGGGAGGGCCGACAATGAGCAGTTCTTC
CDR3aa: CASSPPPGRADNEQFF
j_gene: TRBJ2-1
d_gene: TRBD2
v_gene: TRBV7-9

CDR3nt: TGCGCCAGCAGTGATAGGACAGCGGGGGTTACAGATACGCAGTATTTT
CDR3aa: CASSDRTAGVTDTQYF
j_gene: TRBJ2-3
d_gene: TRBD2
v_gene: TRBV10-1

CDR3nt: TGTGCCAGCAGCTTGGCCGGGGATACGCAGTATTTT
CDR3aa: CASSLAGDTQYF
j_gene: TRBJ2-3
d_gene: NA
v_gene: TRBV5-6

CDR3nt: TGTGCCAGCAGCTTAGGACTTAGCAATCAGCCCCAGCATTTT
CDR3aa: CASSLGLSNQPQHF
j_gene: TRBJ1-5
d_gene: NA
v_gene: TRBV7-8

CDR3nt: TGCGCCAGCAGCTTTTCTGGAGACACCATATATTTT
CDR3aa: CASSFSGDTIYF
j_gene: TRBJ1-3
d_gene: NA
v_gene: TRBV5-1

CDR3nt: TGCGCCAGCAGCTTGTCAGATACTGGAAACACCATATATTTT
CDR3aa: CASSLSDTGNTIYF
j_gene: TRBJ1-3
d_gene: NA
v_gene: TRBV5-1

CDR3nt: TGTGCCATCAGTGAGGGTCCGGGGAGCGGCCAAGAGACCCAGTACTTC
CDR3aa: CAISEGPGSGQETQYF
j_gene: TRBJ2-5
d_gene: NA
v_gene: TRBV10-3

CDR3nt: TGTGCCAGCAGTTCAGGGGGCGTTGGAAACACCATATATTTT
CDR3aa: CASSSGGVGNTIYF
j_gene: TRBJ1-3
d_gene: TRBD1
v_gene: TRBV27

CDR3nt: TGTGCCAGCAGTGGGACAGTCTCCTACGAGCAGTACTTC
CDR3aa: CASSGTVSYEQYF
j_gene: TRBJ2-7
d_gene: NA
v_gene: TRBV2

CDR3nt: TGCAGCGCCTCCGGGACTAGCGGGGGCACAGATACGCAGTATTTT
CDR3aa: CSASGTSGGTDTQYF
j_gene: TRBJ2-3
d_gene: TRBD2
v_gene: TRBV29-1

CDR3nt: TGTGCCAGCAGCTTAGGGTACAACTCTGGAAACACCATATATTTT
CDR3aa: CASSLGYNSGNTIYF
j_gene: TRBJ1-3
d_gene: NA
v_gene: TRBV7-2

CDR3nt: TGTGCCAGCAGTAGGGACACCCGTAACACCGGGGAGCTGTTTTTT
CDR3aa: CASSRDTRNTGELFF
j_gene: TRBJ2-2
d_gene: NA
v_gene: TRBV6-6

CDR3nt: TGTGCCAGCAGCTTAGGGCAGACAGGGGGAGAGACCCAGTACTTC
CDR3aa: CASSLGQTGGETQYF
j_gene: TRBJ2-5
d_gene: TRBD1
v_gene: TRBV11-3

CDR3nt: TGTGCCAGCAGCTCAAACGGACTAGCGGGGGGTTTTGAGCAGTTCTTC
CDR3aa: CASSSNGLAGGFEQFF
j_gene: TRBJ2-1
d_gene: TRBD2
v_gene: TRBV7-9

CDR3nt: TGCGCCAGCAGCTTGGGTTCGGGTCGCTACGAGCAGTACTTC
CDR3aa: CASSLGSGRYEQYF
j_gene: TRBJ2-7
d_gene: NA
v_gene: TRBV5-1

CDR3nt: TGTGCCAGCAGAGATGACAGGGGGCCTGGTCAGCCCCAGCATTTT
CDR3aa: CASRDDRGPGQPQHF
j_gene: TRBJ1-5
d_gene: TRBD1
v_gene: TRBV27

CDR3nt: TGTGCCAGCTCACCAGGGCAGGGGCATCAGCCCCAGCATTTT
CDR3aa: CASSPGQGHQPQHF
j_gene: TRBJ1-5
d_gene: NA
v_gene: TRBV18

CDR3nt: TGTGCCAGCAGCCTCGAGGAGGGGGACAGAGTCAATGGCTACACCTTC
CDR3aa: CASSLEEGDRVNGYTF
j_gene: TRBJ1-2
d_gene: TRBD1
v_gene: TRBV4-2

CDR3nt: TGTGCCAGCTCAAACTATAATGAAAAACTGTTTTTT
CDR3aa: CASSNYNEKLFF
j_gene: TRBJ1-4
d_gene: NA
v_gene: TRBV18

CDR3nt: TGCGCCAGCAGTGATTTGGTGAGAAACACTGAAGCTTTCTTT
CDR3aa: CASSDLVRNTEAFF
j_gene: TRBJ1-1
d_gene: NA
v_gene: TRBV10-2

CDR3nt: TGTGCCAGTAGTATTACAGGGATCGGCGATTATGGCTACACCTTC
CDR3aa: CASSITGIGDYGYTF
j_gene: TRBJ1-2
d_gene: NA
v_gene: TRBV19

CDR3nt: TGTGCCAGTTTTGACAGCTTTTATAGCAATCAGCCCCAGCATTTT
CDR3aa: CASFDSFYSNQPQHF
j_gene: TRBJ1-5
d_gene: NA
v_gene: TRBV19

CDR3nt: TGTGCCAGCAGCGTAGCGGGAGCGGGGGGAGAAAACATTCAGTACTTC
CDR3aa: CASSVAGAGGENIQYF
j_gene: TRBJ2-4
d_gene: TRBD2
v_gene: TRBV9

CDR3nt: TGTGCCAGCTCCCGACAAGGGGGCAACAATCAGCCCCAGCATTTT
CDR3aa: CASSRQGGNNQPQHF
j_gene: TRBJ1-5
d_gene: TRBD1
v_gene: TRBV18

CDR3nt: TGTGCCAGCAGCTTAGCGGGCAGCAGTTCCTACAATGAGCAGTTCTTC
CDR3aa: CASSLAGSSSYNEQFF
j_gene: TRBJ2-1
d_gene: NA
v_gene: TRBV7-2

CDR3nt: TGTGCCAGCAGCTTAGGGGCGGGGGGAGCCTACAATGAGCAGTTCTTC
CDR3aa: CASSLGAGGAYNEQFF
j_gene: TRBJ2-1
d_gene: TRBD2
v_gene: TRBV7-2

CDR3nt: TGCGCCAGCTTCAATCCGGGACAGAAGACCGGGGAGCTGTTTTTT
CDR3aa: CASFNPGQKTGELFF
j_gene: TRBJ2-2
d_gene: TRBD1
v_gene: TRBV5-1

CDR3nt: TGTGCCACCTCGCGCGGGGACGAGCAGTACTTC
CDR3aa: CATSRGDEQYF
j_gene: TRBJ2-7
d_gene: NA
v_gene: TRBV7-9

CDR3nt: TGCAGCGCTAGAGGGGGGGGCCGGGATTCACCCCTCCACTTT
CDR3aa: CSARGGGRDSPLHF
j_gene: TRBJ1-6
d_gene: NA
v_gene: TRBV29-1

CDR3nt: TGCGCCAGCAGCTTGGACAGCTATGGCTACACCTTC
CDR3aa: CASSLDSYGYTF
j_gene: TRBJ1-2
d_gene: NA
v_gene: TRBV5-1

CDR3nt: TGTGCCAGTAGTTTTGGAGCTAGCGGGTGGGGGGGACTAGCCAAAAACATTCAGTACTTC
CDR3aa: CASSFGASGWGGLAKNIQYF
j_gene: TRBJ2-4
d_gene: TRBD2
v_gene: TRBV19

CDR3nt: TGTGCCAGCAGCCAATCCGGGACAGGGTCCTACGAGCAGTACTTC
CDR3aa: CASSQSGTGSYEQYF
j_gene: TRBJ2-7
d_gene: TRBD1
v_gene: TRBV7-9

CDR3nt: TGCGCCAGCAGCTCGTCCTTGGACAGCGAAGCTTTCTTT
CDR3aa: CASSSSLDSEAFF
j_gene: TRBJ1-1
d_gene: NA
v_gene: TRBV5-1

CDR3nt: TGTGCCAGCAGCACTAGCGGGGGGGCCCAAGAGACCCAGTACTTC
CDR3aa: CASSTSGGAQETQYF
j_gene: TRBJ2-5
d_gene: TRBD2
v_gene: TRBV2

CDR3nt: TGTGCCAGCAGCCGACTTGCCTCTGGAAACACCATATATTTT
CDR3aa: CASSRLASGNTIYF
j_gene: TRBJ1-3
d_gene: NA
v_gene: TRBV11-3

CDR3nt: TGTGCCAGCAACCCGGTCGGAAACACCATATATTTT
CDR3aa: CASNPVGNTIYF
j_gene: TRBJ1-3
d_gene: NA
v_gene: TRBV7-9

CDR3nt: TGTGCCAGCAAGGGACAAATTAGGGACTATGGCTACACCTTC
CDR3aa: CASKGQIRDYGYTF
j_gene: TRBJ1-2
d_gene: NA
v_gene: TRBV6-5

CDR3nt: TGCGCCAGCAGCTTGGCAAGCGGGGGCACAGATACGCAGTATTTT
CDR3aa: CASSLASGGTDTQYF
j_gene: TRBJ2-3
d_gene: TRBD2
v_gene: TRBV5-1

CDR3nt: TGCGCCAGCAGCCAAGATAGGAACAGTCACTCCTACGAGCAGTACTTC
CDR3aa: CASSQDRNSHSYEQYF
j_gene: TRBJ2-7
d_gene: NA
v_gene: TRBV4-3

CDR3nt: TGTGCCAGCACTAGCGGGGGGTACAATGAGCAGTTCTTC
CDR3aa: CASTSGGYNEQFF
j_gene: TRBJ2-1
d_gene: TRBD2
v_gene: TRBV18

CDR3nt: TGTGCCAGCAGAGGACAGGGGGCGCGGGATGAGCAGTTCTTC
CDR3aa: CASRGQGARDEQFF
j_gene: TRBJ2-1
d_gene: TRBD1
v_gene: TRBV7-9

CDR3nt: TGTGCCAGCAGCTTGAGGGGGAACACCATATATTTT
CDR3aa: CASSLRGNTIYF
j_gene: TRBJ1-3
d_gene: NA
v_gene: TRBV5-6

CDR3nt: TGTGCCAGTAGCCCATGGGGGGGAAAGGGAACCTACGAGCAGTACTTC
CDR3aa: CASSPWGGKGTYEQYF
j_gene: TRBJ2-7
d_gene: TRBD2
v_gene: TRBV19

CDR3nt: TGTGCCAGCAGTGACAGTTTGGCGGGGGCCTACGAGCAGTACTTC
CDR3aa: CASSDSLAGAYEQYF
j_gene: TRBJ2-7
d_gene: TRBD2
v_gene: TRBV2

CDR3nt: TGTGCCAGCAGCTTCTCCTCAGCCAGGGACTATGGCTACACCTTC
CDR3aa: CASSFSSARDYGYTF
j_gene: TRBJ1-2
d_gene: NA
v_gene: TRBV7-9

CDR3nt: TGTGCCAGCAGTTTATCGCGACAGACTTACGAGCAGTACTTC
CDR3aa: CASSLSRQTYEQYF
j_gene: TRBJ2-7
d_gene: NA
v_gene: TRBV28